The 4 T cell receptor beta chains presented below share a single source sample, sequenced in a study of blood T cell repertoires in COVID-19. TCRdb's copy holds only in-frame clones and misses some; the assay was immunoSEQ multiplex PCR. The data contain about 84,000 clones, more than 70% of them seen just once; the ten biggest clones take up 39%. Sequenced: peripheral blood. Receptors were obtained from a man older than 75 with active or convalescent COVID-19.

The V and J genes are TRBV5-8 and TRBJ1-1, with 7 positions matching TRBD1. CDR3 size: 15 residues. V lost 8 bases to trimming and J lost 0 bases; unmatched junction nucleotides: 10. Germline V gene data show CDR1 as SGHTS and CDR2 as YDEGEE. CDR3 in amino acids: CASLGLRGVNTEAFF. Written as DNA, the CDR3 is TGTGCCAGTTTGGGACTCAGGGGGGTGAACACTGAAGCTTTCTTT.

The V call is TRBV19, the J call TRBJ1-4, with TRBD1 matching over 7 bases. V lost 6 bases and J lost 2; bases outside the gene matches: 6. Germline CDR1 is LNHDA and CDR2 is SQIVND (reference sequence). The CDR3 extends over 15 amino acids. The CDR3 DNA follows: TGTGCCAGTAGGACAGGGACGAGGACTAATGAAAAACTGTTTTTT. Translation gives CASRTGTRTNEKLFF.

Here the CDR3 reads CAWRGEGDRGQAYGYTF. DNA for the CDR3: TGTGCCTGGAGGGGGGAGGGGGACAGGGGGCAGGCCTATGGCTACACCTTC. This rearrangement joins TRBV30 to TRBJ1-2, with 12 positions matching TRBD1. The V gene's germline CDR1 is GTSNPN and CDR2 SVGIG (reference sequence). CDR3 length equals 17 residues. The V segment lost 3 bases and the J segment 4 bases; nucleotides outside the gene matches: 12.

The rearrangement uses TRBV7-2 and TRBJ2-5; 7 nucleotides match TRBD2. The CDR3 covers 15 residues. The V segment lost 5 bases and the J segment 4 bases; nucleotides outside the gene matches: 10. Germline CDR1 SGHTA, CDR2 FQGNSA. CDR3 in DNA: TGTGCCAGCAGCCAGGACGGGAGGTCCGGAGAGACCCAGTACTTC. It is translated as CASSQDGRSGETQYF.